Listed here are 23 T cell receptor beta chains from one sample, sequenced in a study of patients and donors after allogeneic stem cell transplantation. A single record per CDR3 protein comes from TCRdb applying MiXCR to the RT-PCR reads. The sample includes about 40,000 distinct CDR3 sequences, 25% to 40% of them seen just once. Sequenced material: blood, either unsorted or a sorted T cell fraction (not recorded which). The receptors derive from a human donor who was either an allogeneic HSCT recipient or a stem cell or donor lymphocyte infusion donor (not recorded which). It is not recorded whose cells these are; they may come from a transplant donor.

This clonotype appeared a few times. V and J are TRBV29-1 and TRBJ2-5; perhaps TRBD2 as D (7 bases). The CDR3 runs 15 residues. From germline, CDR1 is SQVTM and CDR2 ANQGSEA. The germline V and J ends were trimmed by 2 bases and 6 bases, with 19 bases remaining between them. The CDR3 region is CSVESIGGRGKTQYF. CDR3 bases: TGCAGCGTTGAAAGCATTGGTGGGAGGGGGAAGACCCAGTACTTC.

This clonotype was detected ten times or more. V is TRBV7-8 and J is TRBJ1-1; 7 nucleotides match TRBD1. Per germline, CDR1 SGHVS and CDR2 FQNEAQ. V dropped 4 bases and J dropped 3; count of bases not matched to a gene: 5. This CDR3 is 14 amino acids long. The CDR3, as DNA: TGTGCCAGCAGCTCTCAGGGGGAGGACACTGAAGCTTTCTTT. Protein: CASSSQGEDTEAFF.

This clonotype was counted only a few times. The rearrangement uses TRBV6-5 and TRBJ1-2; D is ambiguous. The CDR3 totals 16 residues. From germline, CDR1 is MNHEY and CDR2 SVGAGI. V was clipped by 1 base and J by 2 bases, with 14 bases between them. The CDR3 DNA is TGTGCCAGCAGTTACTTCCAATCTCAGCGAAACTATGGCTACACCTTC. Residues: CASSYFQSQRNYGYTF.

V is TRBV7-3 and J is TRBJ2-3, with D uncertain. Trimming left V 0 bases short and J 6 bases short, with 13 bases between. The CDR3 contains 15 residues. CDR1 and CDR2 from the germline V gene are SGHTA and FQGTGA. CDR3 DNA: TGTGCCAGCAGCTTAACGCTCGGTCCATGGGATACGCAGTATTTT. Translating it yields CASSLTLGPWDTQYF. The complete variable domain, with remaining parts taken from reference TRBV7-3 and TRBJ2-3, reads GAGVSQTPSNKVTEKGKYVELRCDPISGHTALYWYRQSLGQGPEFLIYFQGTGAADDSGLPNDRFFAVRPEGSVSTLKIQRTERGDSAVYLCASSLTLGPWDTQYFGPGTRLTVL.

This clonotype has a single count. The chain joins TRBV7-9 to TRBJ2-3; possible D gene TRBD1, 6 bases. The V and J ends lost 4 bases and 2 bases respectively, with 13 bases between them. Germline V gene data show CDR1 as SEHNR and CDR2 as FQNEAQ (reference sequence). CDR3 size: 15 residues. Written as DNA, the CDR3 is TGTGCCAGCAGCTCCCTGACAGGATACACAGATACGCAGTATTTT. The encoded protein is CASSSLTGYTDTQYF.

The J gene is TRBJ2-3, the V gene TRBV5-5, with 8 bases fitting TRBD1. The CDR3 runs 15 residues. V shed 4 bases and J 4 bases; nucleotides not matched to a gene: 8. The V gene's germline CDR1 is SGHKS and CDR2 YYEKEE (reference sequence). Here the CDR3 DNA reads TGTGCCAGCAGCAACCGGGACAGGTGGCCAGATACGCAGTATTTT. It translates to CASSNRDRWPDTQYF.

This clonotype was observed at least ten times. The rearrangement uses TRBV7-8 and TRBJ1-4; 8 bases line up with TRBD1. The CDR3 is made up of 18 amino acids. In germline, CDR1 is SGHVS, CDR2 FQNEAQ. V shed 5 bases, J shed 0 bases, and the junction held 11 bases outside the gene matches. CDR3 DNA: TGTGCCAGCAGCCTCTATACGGGACAGGTTGCAACTAATGAAAAACTGTTTTTT. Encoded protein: CASSLYTGQVATNEKLFF.

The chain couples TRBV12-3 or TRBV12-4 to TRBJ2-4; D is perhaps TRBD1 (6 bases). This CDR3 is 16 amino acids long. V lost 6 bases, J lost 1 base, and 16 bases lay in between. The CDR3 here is CASRLQGSSAKNIQYF. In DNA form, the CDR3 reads TGTGCCAGCAGGCTTCAGGGGTCCTCGGCCAAAAACATTCAGTACTTC.

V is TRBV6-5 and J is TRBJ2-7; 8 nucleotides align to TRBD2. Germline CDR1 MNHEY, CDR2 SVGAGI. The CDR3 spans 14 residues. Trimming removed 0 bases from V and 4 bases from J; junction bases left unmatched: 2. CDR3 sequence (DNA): TGTGCCAGCAGTTACTCGGCTAGCGGGTACGAGCAGTACTTC. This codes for CASSYSASGYEQYF.

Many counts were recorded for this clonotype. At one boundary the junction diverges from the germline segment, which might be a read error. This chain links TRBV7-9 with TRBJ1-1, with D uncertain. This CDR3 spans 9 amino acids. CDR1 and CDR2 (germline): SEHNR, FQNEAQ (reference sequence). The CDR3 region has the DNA TGTGCCAGCAGCTCCCCAGCAATCTTT. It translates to CASSSPAIF.

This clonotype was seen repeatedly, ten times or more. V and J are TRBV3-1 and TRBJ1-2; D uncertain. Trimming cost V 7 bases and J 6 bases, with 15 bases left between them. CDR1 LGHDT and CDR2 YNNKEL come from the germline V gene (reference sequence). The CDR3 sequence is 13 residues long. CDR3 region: CASKEAQRDGYTF. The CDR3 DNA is TGTGCCAGCAAGGAGGCCCAGAGGGATGGCTACACCTTC. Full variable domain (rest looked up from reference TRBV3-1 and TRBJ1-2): DTAVSQTPKYLVTQMGNDKSIKCEQNLGHDTMYWYKQDSKKFLKIMFSYNNKELIINETVPNRFSPKSPDKAHLNLHINSLELGDSAVYFCASKEAQRDGYTFGSGTRLTVV.

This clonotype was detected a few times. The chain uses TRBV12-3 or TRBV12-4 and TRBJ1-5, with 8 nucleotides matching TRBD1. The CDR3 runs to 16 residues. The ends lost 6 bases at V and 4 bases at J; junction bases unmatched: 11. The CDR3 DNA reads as TGTGCCAGCAGCACCGGACAGGGTAAGGGGAATCAGCCCCAGCATTTT. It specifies CASSTGQGKGNQPQHF.

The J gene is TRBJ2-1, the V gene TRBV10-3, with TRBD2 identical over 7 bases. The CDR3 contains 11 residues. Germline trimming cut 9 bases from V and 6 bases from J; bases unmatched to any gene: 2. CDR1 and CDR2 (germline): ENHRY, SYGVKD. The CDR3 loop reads CAMGGFNEQFF. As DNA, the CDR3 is TGTGCCATGGGGGGGTTCAATGAGCAGTTCTTC.

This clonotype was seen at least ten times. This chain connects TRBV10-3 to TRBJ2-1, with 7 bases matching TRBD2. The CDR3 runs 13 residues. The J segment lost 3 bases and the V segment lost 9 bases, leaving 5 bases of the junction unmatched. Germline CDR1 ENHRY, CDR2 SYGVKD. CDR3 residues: CAISKRDYNEQFF. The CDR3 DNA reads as TGTGCCATTTCAAAGCGGGACTACAATGAGCAGTTCTTC.

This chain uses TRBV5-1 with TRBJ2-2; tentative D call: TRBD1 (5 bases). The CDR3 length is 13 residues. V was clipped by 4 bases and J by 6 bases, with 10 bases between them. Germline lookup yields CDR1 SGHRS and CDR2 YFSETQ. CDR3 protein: CASSLGDSGELFF. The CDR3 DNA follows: TGCGCCAGCAGCCTAGGGGATTCCGGGGAGCTGTTTTTT.

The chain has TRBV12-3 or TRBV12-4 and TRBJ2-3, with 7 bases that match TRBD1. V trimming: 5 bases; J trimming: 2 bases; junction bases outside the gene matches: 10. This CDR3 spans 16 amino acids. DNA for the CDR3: TGTGCCAGCAGTACAGGACAGGTTTTTAACACAGATACGCAGTATTTT. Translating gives CASSTGQVFNTDTQYF.

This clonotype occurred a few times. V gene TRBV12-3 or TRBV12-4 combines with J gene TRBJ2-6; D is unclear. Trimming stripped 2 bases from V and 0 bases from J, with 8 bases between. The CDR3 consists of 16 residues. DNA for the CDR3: TGTGCCAGCAGTTTACGACTGCCCTCTGGGGCCAACGTCCTGACTTTC. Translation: CASSLRLPSGANVLTF.

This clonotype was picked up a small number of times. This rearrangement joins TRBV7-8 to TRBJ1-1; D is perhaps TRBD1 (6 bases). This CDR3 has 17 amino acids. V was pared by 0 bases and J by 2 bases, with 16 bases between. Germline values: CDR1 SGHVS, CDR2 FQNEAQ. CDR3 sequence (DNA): TGTGCCAGCAGCTTAGCGGAGGGGGGACGAATAAACACTGAAGCTTTCTTT. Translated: CASSLAEGGRINTEAFF.

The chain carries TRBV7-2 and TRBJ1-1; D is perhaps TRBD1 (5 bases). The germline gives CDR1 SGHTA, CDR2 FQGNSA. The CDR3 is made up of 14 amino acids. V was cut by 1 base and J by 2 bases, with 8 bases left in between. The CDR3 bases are TGTGCCAGCAGCTTAGGGGGCGTTAACACTGAAGCTTTCTTT. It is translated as CASSLGGVNTEAFF.

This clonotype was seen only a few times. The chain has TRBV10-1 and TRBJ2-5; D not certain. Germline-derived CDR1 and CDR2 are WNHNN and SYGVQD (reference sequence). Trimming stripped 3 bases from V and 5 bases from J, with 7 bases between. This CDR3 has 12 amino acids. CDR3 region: CASSDNFETQYF. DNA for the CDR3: TGCGCCAGCAGTGATAATTTTGAGACCCAGTACTTC.

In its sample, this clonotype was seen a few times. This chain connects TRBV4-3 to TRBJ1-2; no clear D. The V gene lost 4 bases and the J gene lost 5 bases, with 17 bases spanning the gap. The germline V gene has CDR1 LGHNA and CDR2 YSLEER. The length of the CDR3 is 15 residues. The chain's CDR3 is CASSRPHDNLYGYTF. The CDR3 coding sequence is TGCGCCAGCAGCCGACCACATGACAACTTATATGGCTACACCTTC.

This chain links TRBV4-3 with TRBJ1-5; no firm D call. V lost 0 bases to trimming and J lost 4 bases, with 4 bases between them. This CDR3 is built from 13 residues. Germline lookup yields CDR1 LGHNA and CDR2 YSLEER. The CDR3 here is CASSQDWNQPQHF. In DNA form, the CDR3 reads TGCGCCAGCAGCCAAGACTGGAATCAGCCCCAGCATTTT.

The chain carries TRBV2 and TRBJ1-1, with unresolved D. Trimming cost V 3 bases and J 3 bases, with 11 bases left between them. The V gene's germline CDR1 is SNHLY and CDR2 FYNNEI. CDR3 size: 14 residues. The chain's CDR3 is CASSEGRRDTEAFF. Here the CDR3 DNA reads TGTGCCAGCAGTGAGGGCAGGCGGGACACTGAAGCTTTCTTT.